Detailed here is one T cell receptor beta chain. The sample belongs to a study of T cells in Graves' hyperthyroidism and ophthalmopathy. V gave up 2 bases and J gave up 10 bases, with 12 bases separating them. There are 14 residues in the CDR3. CDR1 SGHVS and CDR2 FNYEAQ come from the germline V gene. It was RNA transcripts that yielded the amplified TCR beta CDR3 regions. Initially, a first-round RT-PCR of the TCR CDR3 employed the HTBI primer set. Each CDR3 protein gets one entry after TCRdb re-called the multiplex PCR reads with MiXCR. Altogether about 400,000 distinct CDR3 sequences are present, roughly 15% being singletons, with the ten largest covering about 20%.

This rearrangement joins TRBV7-6 to TRBJ1-6, with a tentative D call TRBD1 (5 bases). Sequencing used blood. This sequence originates from a woman in her twenties or thirties with Graves' ophthalmopathy. The CDR3, as DNA: TGTGCCAGCAGCTTAACGGCGGGGACCTCACCCCTCCACTTT. Protein: CASSLTAGTSPLHF.